The source of this T cell receptor (beta chain) is a study of cytomegalovirus exposure and HLA in healthy donors. As to this clone: The antigen remains unidentified.

CDR3 size: 15 residues. Between the trimmed V and J ends, which lost 0 bases and 1 base, there was a span of 9 bases. CDR1 is SGHNT and CDR2 is YYREEE in the germline V gene (reference sequence). Study-wide results and limits: Confirmation was obtained in vitro that three CMV-associated chains are specific for CMV antigens. In an earlier analysis, in approximately 630 donors, most V segments appeared productive either ~87% or ~30% of the time. Investigators reported 164 TCR beta chains as tied to cytomegalovirus.

The primer mix had 60 Vbeta and 13 Jbeta primers. Clones were read by immunoSEQ multiplex PCR, and TCRdb kept only the in-frame ones, dropping some. The sample has about 110,000 clones; roughly 80% are singletons. This sequence was found in a woman aged 45-60 years in good health and CMV-seropositive. Sequencing used PBMCs. The chain uses TRBV5-4 and TRBJ2-3; D may be TRBD1 (5 bases). The CDR3 DNA is TGTGCCAGCAGCTTGGGTCCCAGGGGCACAGATACGCAGTATTTT. The encoded protein is CASSLGPRGTDTQYF.